This TCR beta chain was identified in a study of shared clonotypes between healthy human individuals. Assay: immunoSEQ multiplex PCR; the TCRdb copy retains only in-frame clones and omits some. This table holds around 2.1 million clones, 90% to 97% found once. The sequenced material came from naive CD4+ T cells sorted from blood. Subset of the sample: CD45RA+ positively selected. This clonotype was obtained from a young man in good health.

CDR3 residues: CASSPQTGGISGNTIYF. The CDR3 DNA reads TGTGCCAGCTCACCCCAAACAGGGGGCATCTCTGGAAACACCATATATTTT. The rearrangement joins TRBV18 to TRBJ1-3; 9 bases match TRBD1. Germline V lookup: CDR1 KGHSH, CDR2 LQKENI. The CDR3 has 17 amino acids. The junction had 6 bases not matched to a gene; V was cut back by 3 bases and J by 0 bases.